Listed below are T cell receptor beta chains from one sample, sequenced in a study of blood T cell repertoires in COVID-19. Assay used: immunoSEQ multiplex PCR; TCRdb lists only in-frame clones, some missing. Of about 200,000 clones listed, around 81% are singletons. Sequencing was performed on peripheral blood. The source of these receptors is a human donor in a cohort sampled during active COVID-19. Each CDR3 is given with its conserved first and last residue. Each record gives: clone size, V gene, D gene, J gene, CDR3 DNA, CDR3 protein. D genes are given only for firm matches. Clone size is not always given. Where it is, it says once, few, many or a class for expanded clones.

clone size: -
V gene: TRBV3-1/TRBV3-2
D gene: -
J gene: TRBJ2-5
CDR3 DNA: TGTGCCAGCAGCGAAGCTGTGTCTAGCGCCCAAGAGACCCAGTACTTC
CDR3 protein: CASSEAVSSAQETQYF

clone size: -
V gene: TRBV24-1
D gene: TRBD1
J gene: TRBJ2-1
CDR3 DNA: TGTGCCACCGAGCACAGGGGAAGGTCGAATGAGCAGTTCTTC
CDR3 protein: CATEHRGRSNEQFF

clone size: few
V gene: TRBV5-5
D gene: TRBD1
J gene: TRBJ2-7
CDR3 DNA: TGTGCCAGCAGCTACCCCGGGACAGCCAACCACGAGCAGTACTTC
CDR3 protein: CASSYPGTANHEQYF

clone size: -
V gene: TRBV28
D gene: TRBD1
J gene: TRBJ1-2
CDR3 DNA: TGTGCCAGCAGTTTCTATGTCCCCCACAATACAGGGGATGGCTACACCTTC
CDR3 protein: CASSFYVPHNTGDGYTF

clone size: -
V gene: TRBV6-5
D gene: TRBD1
J gene: TRBJ1-1
CDR3 DNA: TGTGCCAGCACCGAAGACAGGGGAGACACTGAAGCTTTCTTT
CDR3 protein: CASTEDRGDTEAFF

clone size: few
V gene: TRBV19
D gene: TRBD2
J gene: TRBJ2-1
CDR3 DNA: TGTGCCAGTAGTATGTCGCTAGCGGGCGATGAGCAGTTCTTC
CDR3 protein: CASSMSLAGDEQFF

clone size: -
V gene: TRBV18
D gene: TRBD1
J gene: TRBJ2-3
CDR3 DNA: TGTGCCAGCTCACTTCAGGGGGGCACAGATACGCAGTATTTT
CDR3 protein: CASSLQGGTDTQYF

clone size: -
V gene: TRBV7-9
D gene: -
J gene: TRBJ2-7
CDR3 DNA: TGTGCCAGCAGCTTATCAACAGGGTTCTACGAGCAGTACTTC
CDR3 protein: CASSLSTGFYEQYF

clone size: -
V gene: TRBV2
D gene: TRBD1
J gene: TRBJ1-5
CDR3 DNA: TGTGCCAGCAATGACAGGGGTCGCAATCAGCCCCAGCATTTT
CDR3 protein: CASNDRGRNQPQHF

clone size: -
V gene: TRBV24-1
D gene: TRBD2
J gene: TRBJ2-1
CDR3 DNA: TGTGCCACCAGTGACCCACTAGCGGGGGTTTCCTACAATGAGCAGTTCTTC
CDR3 protein: CATSDPLAGVSYNEQFF

clone size: -
V gene: TRBV11-3
D gene: -
J gene: TRBJ2-1
CDR3 DNA: TGTGCCAGCAGCGGTACAGGGTCCCCTTACAATGAGCAGTTCTTC
CDR3 protein: CASSGTGSPYNEQFF

clone size: -
V gene: TRBV7-6
D gene: TRBD1
J gene: TRBJ1-2
CDR3 DNA: TGTGCCAGCAGCCGAGACAGGGGGCGCGGCTACACCTTC
CDR3 protein: CASSRDRGRGYTF

clone size: -
V gene: TRBV3-1/TRBV3-2
D gene: -
J gene: TRBJ2-4
CDR3 DNA: TGTGCCAGCAGCCAAGGTACTAGGGCTCGGACGTACTTC
CDR3 protein: CASSQGTRARTYF

clone size: -
V gene: TRBV27
D gene: TRBD1
J gene: TRBJ1-5
CDR3 DNA: TGTGCCAGCAGCTTTAAAAGACAGGGGAGCAATCAGCCCCAGCATTTT
CDR3 protein: CASSFKRQGSNQPQHF

clone size: -
V gene: TRBV21-1
D gene: -
J gene: TRBJ2-5
CDR3 DNA: TGTGCCAGCAGCGAAGTTCCGGAGGGCTACTTC
CDR3 protein: CASSEVPEGYF

clone size: many
V gene: TRBV5-6
D gene: -
J gene: TRBJ1-2
CDR3 DNA: TGTGCCAGCAGCTTGCCCCAGGGAGGGACGATTTATGGCTACACCTTC
CDR3 protein: CASSLPQGGTIYGYTF

clone size: -
V gene: TRBV5-4
D gene: -
J gene: TRBJ1-1
CDR3 DNA: TGTGCCAGCAGCCACTCCAACCCTGGCACTGAAGCTTTCTTT
CDR3 protein: CASSHSNPGTEAFF

clone size: -
V gene: TRBV19
D gene: TRBD2
J gene: TRBJ2-1
CDR3 DNA: TGTGCCAGTAGTATAAGCGGGGGGGCCTGGGAGCAGTTCTTC
CDR3 protein: CASSISGGAWEQFF

clone size: -
V gene: TRBV6-2/TRBV6-3
D gene: TRBD2
J gene: TRBJ2-5
CDR3 DNA: TGTGCCAGCAGTTATGGTACCGGGAGGGGGGAGACCCAGTACTTC
CDR3 protein: CASSYGTGRGETQYF

clone size: -
V gene: TRBV3-1/TRBV3-2
D gene: -
J gene: TRBJ1-5
CDR3 DNA: TGTGCCAGCAGCCAAGATCGGAATCAGCCCCAGCATTTT
CDR3 protein: CASSQDRNQPQHF

clone size: -
V gene: TRBV24-1
D gene: TRBD1
J gene: TRBJ2-2
CDR3 DNA: TGTGCCACCAGTGATCCAGGGGGCTCGCTCGGGGAGCTGTTTTTT
CDR3 protein: CATSDPGGSLGELFF

clone size: -
V gene: TRBV9
D gene: -
J gene: TRBJ2-3
CDR3 DNA: TGTGCCAGCAGCGTAGGGGGAGTCGTAGATACGCAGTATTTT
CDR3 protein: CASSVGGVVDTQYF

clone size: -
V gene: TRBV6-6
D gene: -
J gene: TRBJ1-6
CDR3 DNA: TGTGCCAGCAGATTACCTGACAAGGGGTATTCACCCCTCCACTTT
CDR3 protein: CASRLPDKGYSPLHF

clone size: -
V gene: TRBV2
D gene: TRBD1
J gene: TRBJ2-5
CDR3 DNA: TGTGCCAGCAGCCCCTACGGCAGGGGGCGAGAAGAGACCCAGTACTTC
CDR3 protein: CASSPYGRGREETQYF

clone size: -
V gene: TRBV27
D gene: TRBD1
J gene: TRBJ2-5
CDR3 DNA: TGTGCCAGCAGTTGGGGGACAGGGGAGGGGGAGACCCAGTACTTC
CDR3 protein: CASSWGTGEGETQYF

clone size: -
V gene: TRBV5-6
D gene: -
J gene: TRBJ2-5
CDR3 DNA: TGTGCCAGCAGCTTGGTAGATCTAACCCAAGAGACCCAGTACTTC
CDR3 protein: CASSLVDLTQETQYF

clone size: -
V gene: TRBV24-1
D gene: -
J gene: TRBJ2-3
CDR3 DNA: TGTGCCACCAGTGACCCAGGGGTAGATACGCAGTATTTT
CDR3 protein: CATSDPGVDTQYF

clone size: -
V gene: TRBV28
D gene: -
J gene: TRBJ2-1
CDR3 DNA: TGTGCCAGCAGTCCCCCCCCGACTTTTGAGCAGTTCTTC
CDR3 protein: CASSPPPTFEQFF

clone size: -
V gene: TRBV5-6
D gene: -
J gene: TRBJ1-3
CDR3 DNA: TGTGCCAGCAGCTCACAGGGACTAGTCTTTGGAAACACCATATATTTT
CDR3 protein: CASSSQGLVFGNTIYF

clone size: -
V gene: TRBV5-1
D gene: -
J gene: TRBJ2-2
CDR3 DNA: TGCGCCAGCAGCCCACTCCCAGGGATCGACACCGGGGAGCTGTTTTTT
CDR3 protein: CASSPLPGIDTGELFF

clone size: -
V gene: TRBV7-2
D gene: -
J gene: TRBJ1-6
CDR3 DNA: TGTGCCAGCAGCTACGCGACAATAAAGGATTCACCCCTCCACTTT
CDR3 protein: CASSYATIKDSPLHF

clone size: -
V gene: TRBV6-5
D gene: TRBD1
J gene: TRBJ1-2
CDR3 DNA: TGTGCCAGCAGAGGGGGCCGGATCTATGGCTACACCTTC
CDR3 protein: CASRGGRIYGYTF

clone size: few
V gene: TRBV5-1
D gene: -
J gene: TRBJ1-1
CDR3 DNA: TGCGCCAGCACCCTGGGACAAAGGACCACTGAAGCTTTCTTT
CDR3 protein: CASTLGQRTTEAFF

clone size: -
V gene: TRBV10-3
D gene: TRBD2
J gene: TRBJ2-7
CDR3 DNA: TGTGCCATCAGTGAAGGGAGCGGGCGGGAGGGTTACGAGCAGTACTTC
CDR3 protein: CAISEGSGREGYEQYF

clone size: -
V gene: TRBV5-5
D gene: TRBD2
J gene: TRBJ2-4
CDR3 DNA: TGTGCCAGCAGCTTGCACGGGGGGATAGCCAAAAACATTCAGTACTTC
CDR3 protein: CASSLHGGIAKNIQYF

clone size: -
V gene: TRBV27
D gene: TRBD1
J gene: TRBJ1-1
CDR3 DNA: TGTGCCAGCAGTATGGGACAGGGGGACGGAGCTTTCTTT
CDR3 protein: CASSMGQGDGAFF

clone size: -
V gene: TRBV5-6
D gene: -
J gene: TRBJ1-2
CDR3 DNA: TGTGCCAGCAGAGGGGGTCTGGGCTATGGCTACACCTTC
CDR3 protein: CASRGGLGYGYTF

clone size: -
V gene: TRBV19
D gene: TRBD1
J gene: TRBJ1-6
CDR3 DNA: TGTGCCAGTAGACCACGGGACAGAGATAATTCACCCCTCCACTTT
CDR3 protein: CASRPRDRDNSPLHF

clone size: -
V gene: TRBV2
D gene: TRBD1
J gene: TRBJ1-5
CDR3 DNA: TGTGCCAGCAGTGATCGGACAGGGGGAAGTCAGCCCCAGCATTTT
CDR3 protein: CASSDRTGGSQPQHF

clone size: -
V gene: TRBV5-1
D gene: TRBD2
J gene: TRBJ2-7
CDR3 DNA: TGCGCCAGTACACCCGGGCTAGCGGGAGCCACCTACGAGCAGTACTTC
CDR3 protein: CASTPGLAGATYEQYF

clone size: -
V gene: TRBV4-3
D gene: -
J gene: TRBJ2-7
CDR3 DNA: TGCGCCAGCAGCCAAGATAGGGGAGGCGGGCAGTACTTC
CDR3 protein: CASSQDRGGGQYF

clone size: -
V gene: TRBV5-4
D gene: -
J gene: TRBJ2-6
CDR3 DNA: TGTGCCAGCAGCTTGGGTCCAGACTCTGGGGCCAACGTCCTGACTTTC
CDR3 protein: CASSLGPDSGANVLTF

clone size: -
V gene: TRBV5-6
D gene: TRBD1
J gene: TRBJ1-6
CDR3 DNA: TGTGCCAGCAGCTTGGGGCGGACAGGGTATTCACCCCTCCACTTT
CDR3 protein: CASSLGRTGYSPLHF

clone size: -
V gene: TRBV19
D gene: -
J gene: TRBJ1-2
CDR3 DNA: TGTGCCAGTATTCCAGGGCAAATCGAAAAATGGTATGGCTACACCTTC
CDR3 protein: CASIPGQIEKWYGYTF

clone size: -
V gene: TRBV10-3
D gene: -
J gene: TRBJ2-3
CDR3 DNA: TGTGCCATCAGTGTGTACAGAGACACAGATACGCAGTATTTT
CDR3 protein: CAISVYRDTDTQYF

clone size: -
V gene: TRBV3-1/TRBV3-2
D gene: -
J gene: TRBJ1-1
CDR3 DNA: TGTGCCAGCAGCCAACAATGGGGGCTTCAGAACACTGAAGCTTTCTTT
CDR3 protein: CASSQQWGLQNTEAFF

clone size: -
V gene: TRBV3-1/TRBV3-2
D gene: -
J gene: TRBJ2-2
CDR3 DNA: TGTGCCAGCAGCCAAGAAAAGCCCGGGGAGCTGTTTTTT
CDR3 protein: CASSQEKPGELFF

clone size: -
V gene: TRBV28
D gene: -
J gene: TRBJ2-7
CDR3 DNA: TGTGCCAGCAGCACTATACTACGGCTACCCTCCTCCTACGAGCAGTACTTC
CDR3 protein: CASSTILRLPSSYEQYF

clone size: -
V gene: TRBV9
D gene: TRBD2
J gene: TRBJ2-5
CDR3 DNA: TGTGCCAGCAGCGGGGGACTAGCGGAGATCACGCAAGAGACCCAGTACTTC
CDR3 protein: CASSGGLAEITQETQYF

clone size: -
V gene: TRBV12-3/TRBV12-4
D gene: -
J gene: TRBJ1-1
CDR3 DNA: TGTGCCAGCAGTTTTGACGACAGGGAAGCTTTCTTT
CDR3 protein: CASSFDDREAFF

clone size: few
V gene: TRBV6-5
D gene: -
J gene: TRBJ2-7
CDR3 DNA: TGTGCCATTACAACCAGCTCCTACGAGCAGTACTTC
CDR3 protein: CAITTSSYEQYF

clone size: -
V gene: TRBV28
D gene: TRBD1
J gene: TRBJ1-5
CDR3 DNA: TGTGCCACCCGACAGGGGGTCTTACAGCCCCAGCATTTT
CDR3 protein: CATRQGVLQPQHF

clone size: -
V gene: TRBV19
D gene: -
J gene: TRBJ1-1
CDR3 DNA: TGTGCCAGTAGTGACTCCGGGGACATGAACACTGAAGCTTTCTTT
CDR3 protein: CASSDSGDMNTEAFF

clone size: -
V gene: TRBV27
D gene: TRBD1
J gene: TRBJ2-1
CDR3 DNA: TGTGCCAGCAGTTCGCGACAGGGAAACAATGAGCAGTTCTTC
CDR3 protein: CASSSRQGNNEQFF

clone size: -
V gene: TRBV4-1
D gene: -
J gene: TRBJ1-1
CDR3 DNA: TGCGCCAGCAGCCCGCCCCCAGGGGACACTGAAGCTTTCTTT
CDR3 protein: CASSPPPGDTEAFF